A single TCR beta chain is shown here with its context. TCRdb's copy holds only in-frame clones and misses some; the assay was immunoSEQ multiplex PCR. Seen here are 150,000 or so clones, 80% to 95% observed once, and the top ten hold 4% to 5.5%. The record originates from a study of T cell responses to AZD1222 COVID-19 vaccine. Study context: Recipients boosted at about 4 weeks or about 12 weeks are pooled.

This sequence was found in an adult in good health. The sample was peripheral blood, taken on day 0 of AZD1222 vaccination.

DNA for the CDR3: TGTGCCAGCAGCTTACGGGAAGGGCTCTACGAGCAGTACTTC. This translates into CASSLREGLYEQYF. This chain joins TRBV7-2 and TRBJ2-7; D may be TRBD2 (5 bases). Trimming stripped 2 bases from V and 3 bases from J, with 11 bases between. This CDR3 region has 14 residues. Germline CDR1 and CDR2: SGHTA and FQGNSA.